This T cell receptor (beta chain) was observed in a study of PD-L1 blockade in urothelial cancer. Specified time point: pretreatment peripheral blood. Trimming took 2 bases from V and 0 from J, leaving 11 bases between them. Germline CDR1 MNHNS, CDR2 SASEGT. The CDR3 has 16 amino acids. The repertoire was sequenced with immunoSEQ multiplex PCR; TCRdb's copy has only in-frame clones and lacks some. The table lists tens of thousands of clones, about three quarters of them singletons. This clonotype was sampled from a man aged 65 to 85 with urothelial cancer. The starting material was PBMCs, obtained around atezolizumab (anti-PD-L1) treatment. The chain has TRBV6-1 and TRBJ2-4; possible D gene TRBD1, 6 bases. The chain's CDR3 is CASSESDRIAKNIQYF. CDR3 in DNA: TGTGCCAGCAGTGAAAGTGACAGGATAGCCAAAAACATTCAGTACTTC.